This T cell receptor (beta chain) was recorded in a study of blood T cells in healthy people across ages (dated by TCRdb to between 2014 and 2017). Some background on the complete study: In model experiments, roughly one uniquely barcoded TCR beta cDNA molecule per two T cells was captured by template switching. Two additional independent replicas of 1 million unique cDNA reads from the same blood draw were analyzed for two donors (one aged 18 to 29 and one aged 80 or older). Using deep sequencing normalized with unique cDNA molecular identifiers, the study measured how TCR beta repertoire diversity changes with age. To avoid experimental bias, donors of different ages were randomly spread across the sequencing lanes. The donors were split into four age groups: young (average 16 years), middle-aged (about 40), aged (roughly 60) and long-lived (roughly 88).

In regard to this clonotype: The specificity of this receptor is unknown. No much larger clone is present one base from it, and per-base qualities are unavailable.

Donors were 39 systemically healthy Caucasian individuals from Russia aged roughly 6 to 90 years. Each donor gave ten milliliters of peripheral blood, collected into EDTA-treated Vacutainer tubes. Ficoll-Paque density-gradient centrifugation was used to isolate PBMCs, with at least 6.5 million per sample. Total RNA was extracted from PBMCs with Trizol reagent, with at least 6 micrograms obtained per sample. Naive CD45RAhigh/CD27high T cell percentages were measured by flow cytometry on a PBMC aliquot from every donor. Libraries were prepared through 5' RACE. The sequencing machine was an Illumina HiSeq 2500. A second PCR of 7 to 11 cycles was run with a J-beta primer mix and a sample-barcoded 5' primer. A template-switch 5' adaptor carrying 12 random nucleotides introduced a unique molecular identifier onto each TCR beta cDNA molecule. At least 2.5 million CDR3-containing paired-end reads were obtained from each sample. First-strand cDNA was synthesized from all RNA with the Mint cDNA synthesis kit, primed by a TRBC-specific oligonucleotide. Following uracil-DNA glycosylase treatment, a first 18-cycle PCR with universal primers M1SS and BC2_uni_R was performed on all cDNA. Per the authors' processing: For normalization, 1 million high-quality reads were randomly selected from each sample, with every read carrying a distinct molecular identifier. Reads sharing molecular identifiers were discarded rather than binned into consensus sequences. MiTCR, run with a Q25 quality threshold and the strictest error-elimination algorithm, handled CDR3 identification, clonotype clustering and error correction. A nonparametric unseen species model with Euler transformation was used to estimate lower-bound total TCR beta diversity. TCRdb reanalyzed the raw reads on its own, using fastp at Q25 for trimming and MiXCR for clone calling, and kept in-frame beta chains. Each CDR3 protein gets just one entry, which takes the most common genes and DNA from the rows behind it. For this entry, the V and J calls and clone size follow TCRdb and not the study's own pipeline. Across this sample there are some 1.5 million distinct CDR3 sequences, with approximately 43% seen only once. The ten largest clones take up just over 4% of the sample.

Looking up the germline V gene yields CDR1 SGHVS and CDR2 FNYEAQ. The CDR3 spans 13 residues, from the cysteine through the phenylalanine. Kept here is only the CDR3 DNA, which spans 39 bases and is read in frame from base 1. Trimming takes 1 base from V and 11 bases from J, and the germline ends sit 14 bases apart. What the research found in general, with its limitations: Observed TCR beta diversity per million T cells fell roughly linearly with age, and a significant reduction was already apparent by age around 44. Bulk unsorted PBMC profiling prevented conclusive comparison of naive and antigen-experienced compartments. Compared with the aged group, more naive CD4+ T cells, fewer expanded clones and increased TCR diversity were shown by the long-lived group, suggesting age selection. Estimates of total diversity based on one million sequenced T cells were regarded as lower bounds and as underestimates. Because the CMV infection status of the donors was unknown, age-related changes in expanded clonotypes may potentially have been confounded. A strong correlation was found between observed TCR beta diversity and the percentage of naive T cells measured by flow cytometry.

Sequencing used blood. The chain is assembled from TRBV7-6 and TRBJ1-1; the D segment could be TRBD1, given 6 matching bases. This receptor was identified in a woman aged 18-29 years in good health. In nucleotide form, the sequence is TGTGCCAGCAGCTTAGACAGGGTTGGAGGGGCTTTCTTT. Translated, it gives CASSLDRVGGAFF.